The 14 T cell receptor beta chains listed next were all sequenced from one sample in a study of cytomegalovirus exposure and HLA in healthy donors. Vbeta (60) and Jbeta (13) primers were used in the PCR. Clones were sequenced by immunoSEQ multiplex PCR, and TCRdb holds only the in-frame ones, with some missing. Its listing shows 45,000 to 60,000 clones. The sequenced sample consisted of PBMCs. These receptors were collected from a male donor in good health and CMV-seronegative.

The chain combines TRBV6-6 with TRBJ2-1; D might be TRBD2 (6 bases). Looked up from germline, CDR1 is MNHNY and CDR2 is SVGAGI (reference sequence). Trimming left V 0 bases short and J 5 bases short, with 8 bases between. This CDR3 comprises 14 residues. The CDR3 nucleotides read TGTGCCAGCAGTTACTCGGGGGAGGACAATGAGCAGTTCTTC. This sequence encodes CASSYSGEDNEQFF.

The V call is TRBV14, the J call TRBJ2-1; possible D gene TRBD2, 5 bases. Germline V gene data show CDR1 as SGHDN and CDR2 as FVKESK. The V gene lost 0 bases and the J gene lost 15 bases, with 15 bases spanning the gap. The CDR3 contains 13 residues. The CDR3 is CASSQERDSGRFF. In DNA, the CDR3 is TGTGCCAGCAGCCAAGAGCGAGATAGTGGGAGGTTCTTC.

The chain recombines TRBV10-3 with TRBJ2-1, with TRBD2 matching over 7 bases. In germline, CDR1 is ENHRY, CDR2 SYGVKD. Germline trimming cut 4 bases from V and 6 bases from J; bases unmatched to any gene: 9. The CDR3 extends over 15 amino acids. In DNA form, the CDR3 reads TGTGCCATCAGTGGAAGGCGGGGGAAGGGCAATGAGCAGTTCTTC. Translated, it gives CAISGRRGKGNEQFF.

The chain is built from TRBV6-1 and TRBJ1-5; D remains ambiguous. V lost 0 bases and J lost 3, with 12 bases in between. CDR3 length equals 16 residues. Looked up from germline, CDR1 is MNHNS and CDR2 is SASEGT. CDR3 sequence: CASSEAKNSFNQPQHF. In DNA, the CDR3 is TGTGCCAGCAGTGAAGCGAAAAACTCATTCAATCAGCCCCAGCATTTT.

The genes are TRBV7-9 and TRBJ1-4; D gene uncertain. This CDR3 is 15 amino acids long. With 0 bases removed from V and 4 bases from J, the gap between germline ends came to 9 bases. Germline CDR1 and CDR2: SEHNR and FQNEAQ (reference sequence). Written as DNA, the CDR3 is TGTGCCAGCAGCTTAGCGACTGTTCTTAATGAAAAACTGTTTTTT. This sequence encodes CASSLATVLNEKLFF.

The rearrangement links TRBV6-5 to TRBJ2-7; TRBD2 is a possible D gene (5 bases). The germline CDR1 and CDR2 sequences are MNHEY and SVGAGI. V was shortened by 4 bases and J by 2 bases, with 12 bases between the two germline ends. The CDR3 has 14 residues. CDR3 region: CASSSGRPPYEQYF. The CDR3 DNA reads TGTGCCAGCAGTTCGGGAAGACCACCCTACGAGCAGTACTTC.

The rearrangement uses TRBV9 and TRBJ2-4; D may be TRBD1 (5 bases). Germline V gene sequence: CDR1 SGDLS, CDR2 YYNGEE. V shed 0 bases and J shed 0 bases, with 10 bases lying between them. The CDR3 contains 16 residues. The CDR3 nucleotides read TGTGCCAGCAGCGTAGAAGGGGAATTAGCCAAAAACATTCAGTACTTC. Amino acids: CASSVEGELAKNIQYF.

This rearrangement joins TRBV5-1 to TRBJ2-5; D might be TRBD1 (5 bases). Germline CDR1 is SGHRS and CDR2 is YFSETQ. V was shortened by 10 bases and J by 3 bases, with 19 bases between the two germline ends. CDR3 length equals 14 residues. This chain's CDR3 is CASRVGPLEETQYF. The CDR3 DNA follows: TGCGCCTCCAGGGTAGGGCCCCTAGAAGAGACCCAGTACTTC.

The chain has TRBV30 and TRBJ1-5; 7 nucleotides line up with TRBD1. The V and J ends lost 3 bases and 5 bases, in that order; junction bases with no gene match: 4. The V gene's germline CDR1 is GTSNPN and CDR2 SVGIG (reference sequence). CDR3 size: 13 residues. The CDR3 nucleotides read TGTGCCTGGAGCGGACAGGTTTATCAGCCCCAGCATTTT. This gives the protein CAWSGQVYQPQHF.

The chain is built from TRBV7-9 and TRBJ2-3; possible D gene TRBD2, 6 bases. The CDR3 loop spans 16 amino acids. V was shortened by 5 bases and J by 4 bases, with 19 bases between the two germline ends. The V gene's germline CDR1 is SEHNR and CDR2 FQNEAQ (reference sequence). The CDR3 region has the DNA TGTGCCAGCAGCACCGGGGGTCAGGGTAACCCAGATACGCAGTATTTT. Translation: CASSTGGQGNPDTQYF. The full variable domain, completed using reference TRBV7-9 and TRBJ2-3, is DTGVSQNPRHKITKRGQNVTFRCDPISEHNRLYWYRQTLGQGPEFLTYFQNEAQLEKSRLLSDRFSAERPKGSFSTLEIQRTEQGDSAMYLCASSTGGQGNPDTQYFGPGTRLTVL.

The chain carries TRBV6-1 and TRBJ2-3, with 7 nucleotides matching TRBD2. V lost 3 bases, J lost 3 bases, and 3 bases stayed unmatched. CDR3 length: 14 residues. Per the germline V gene, CDR1 is MNHNS and CDR2 is SASEGT. As DNA, the CDR3 is TGTGCCAGCAGTGAGGGAGGGAATACAGATACGCAGTATTTT. Amino acids: CASSEGGNTDTQYF.

The genes are TRBV5-6 and TRBJ2-5; 7 bases line up with TRBD2. The CDR3 is made up of 14 amino acids. The germline CDR1 and CDR2 sequences are SGHDT and YYEEEE. The junction had 4 bases not matched to a gene; V was cut back by 0 bases and J by 5 bases. CDR3 nucleotides: TGTGCCAGCAGCTTGGGACTAGCTCGGGAGACCCAGTACTTC. This encodes CASSLGLARETQYF.

With respect to this clone: Other DNA sequences from this sample encode an identical CDR3 as well. The chain uses TRBV9 and TRBJ2-7, with 10 bases lining up with TRBD1. The germline V gene encodes CDR1 SGDLS and CDR2 YYNGEE. Losses at the gene ends were 3 bases for V and 4 bases for J; bases not matched to a gene: 7. This CDR3 region has 15 residues. The CDR3 here is CASSEGQGRNYEQYF. The CDR3 bases are TGTGCCAGCAGCGAGGGACAGGGGCGGAATTACGAGCAGTACTTC.

The V call is TRBV5-1, the J call TRBJ2-1; the D gene is possibly TRBD1 (5 bases). CDR1 is SGHRS and CDR2 is YFSETQ in the germline V gene. CDR3 length: 15 residues. V was pared by 0 bases and J by 4 bases, with 11 bases between. The CDR3 here is CASSLGKGPYNEQFF. In DNA, the CDR3 is TGCGCCAGCAGCTTGGGGAAGGGGCCGTACAATGAGCAGTTCTTC.